These 27 T cell receptor beta chains came from one sample sequenced in a study of T cell responses to AZD1222 COVID-19 vaccine. The table came from immunoSEQ multiplex PCR; TCRdb's copy has only in-frame clones and leaves some out. Here the sample spans 140,000 to 150,000 clones, 92% being singletons. Material: peripheral blood, obtained on day 0 of AZD1222 vaccination. These receptors were collected from an adult in good health.

The rearrangement uses TRBV2 and TRBJ1-4, with D perhaps matching TRBD1 (5 bases). The germline gives CDR1 SNHLY, CDR2 FYNNEI. Trimming shortened V by 8 bases and J by 10 bases, and 14 bases separated the two germline ends. This CDR3 comprises 12 residues. The chain's CDR3 is CASGGVEGKLFF. The CDR3, as DNA: TGTGCCAGCGGAGGGGTGGAGGGAAAACTGTTTTTT.

This CDR3 is CASSLLYTEAFF. The DNA of the CDR3 is TGTGCCAGCAGTTTACTATACACTGAAGCTTTCTTT. The chain joins TRBV12-3 or TRBV12-4 to TRBJ1-1; D is undetermined. The CDR3 is 12 residues long. V was trimmed by 2 bases and J by 3 bases, leaving 4 bases between them.

The chain employs TRBV9 and TRBJ1-1; D might be TRBD1 (5 bases). Germline lookup yields CDR1 SGDLS and CDR2 YYNGEE. This CDR3 has 13 amino acids. The ends were cut back, 0 bases at V and 8 bases at J, with 11 bases in the middle. The CDR3 sequence: CASSVGAAGEAFF. In nucleotides, the CDR3 is TGTGCCAGCAGCGTAGGGGCGGCAGGGGAAGCTTTCTTT.

The chain links TRBV7-9 to TRBJ2-2; unclear D gene. Trimming stripped 1 base from V and 4 bases from J, with 13 bases between. The germline gives CDR1 SEHNR, CDR2 FQNEAQ (reference sequence). This CDR3 has 16 residues. CDR3 in DNA: TGTGCCAGCAGCTTAGGCCGGGTTGGGTTCACCGGGGAGCTGTTTTTT. Protein product: CASSLGRVGFTGELFF.

This clone was recorded only once. The chain recombines TRBV6-1 with TRBJ2-6; D might be TRBD1 (5 bases). Looked up from germline, CDR1 is MNHNS and CDR2 is SASEGT. Between the trimmed V and J ends, which lost 3 bases and 0 bases, there was a span of 6 bases. The CDR3 runs to 15 residues. CDR3 bases: TGTGCCAGCAGTGAGGACAACTCTGGGGCCAACGTCCTGACTTTC. Protein sequence: CASSEDNSGANVLTF.

This clone was observed a single time. The gene calls are TRBV19 and TRBJ2-1; 13 positions agree with TRBD2. This CDR3 contains 17 residues. Trimming took 5 bases from V and 6 from J; bases not matched to a gene: 10. The germline CDR1 and CDR2 sequences are LNHDA and SQIVND (reference sequence). CDR3 in DNA: TGTGCCAGTAGTCCCCGACTAGCGGGAGGATACCTCAATGAGCAGTTCTTC. Protein: CASSPRLAGGYLNEQFF.

This clone was recorded a few times. V is TRBV6-5 and J is TRBJ2-7, with D perhaps being TRBD1 or TRBD2 (5 bases each). From germline, CDR1 is MNHEY and CDR2 SVGAGI. V was clipped by 4 bases and J by 3 bases, with 13 bases between them. This CDR3 is 14 amino acids long. CDR3 sequence reads: CASSFRDGGYEQYF. The CDR3 nucleotides read TGTGCCAGCAGTTTCCGGGACGGAGGCTACGAGCAGTACTTC.

V usage is TRBV2 and J usage is TRBJ2-5, with no clear D. Trimming removed 7 bases from V and 1 base from J, with 19 bases in between. CDR3 length: 16 amino acids. From germline, CDR1 is SNHLY and CDR2 FYNNEI. The DNA for the CDR3 is TGTGCCAGCATTCTAGGGTGGGTCCAATCCCAAGAGACCCAGTACTTC. Translated, it gives CASILGWVQSQETQYF. Supplemented by reference TRBV2 and TRBJ2-5, the full variable domain reads EPEVTQTPSHQVTQMGQEVILRCVPISNHLYFYWYRQILGQKVEFLVSFYNNEISEKSEIFDDQFSVERPDGSNFTLKIRSTKLEDSAMYFCASILGWVQSQETQYFGPGTRLLVL.

The chain carries TRBV7-9 and TRBJ2-3; D gene ambiguous. The germline V and J ends were trimmed by 4 bases and 4 bases, with 15 bases remaining between them. The CDR3 totals 15 residues. The V gene's germline CDR1 is SEHNR and CDR2 FQNEAQ (reference sequence). The CDR3 sequence is CASSSTLGIADTQYF. The CDR3 region has the DNA TGTGCCAGCAGCTCTACGTTGGGTATCGCAGATACGCAGTATTTT.

The V call is TRBV30, the J call TRBJ1-4; D is uncertain. Germline lookup yields CDR1 GTSNPN and CDR2 SVGIG (reference sequence). The germline V and J ends were trimmed by 2 bases and 0 bases, with 7 bases remaining between them. The CDR3 extends over 14 amino acids. The CDR3 is CAWSSFATNEKLFF. The CDR3 DNA follows: TGTGCCTGGAGTTCATTCGCAACTAATGAAAAACTGTTTTTT.

The gene calls are TRBV9 and TRBJ2-2; 7 nucleotides match TRBD1. The length of the CDR3 is 15 residues. The J segment lost 5 bases and the V segment lost 0 bases, leaving 4 bases of the junction unmatched. Germline V gene lookup returns CDR1 SGDLS and CDR2 YYNGEE. CDR3: CASSVEVRGTGELFF. CDR3 nucleotides: TGTGCCAGCAGCGTAGAAGTCAGGGGGACCGGGGAGCTGTTTTTT.

A single count supports this clone. The chain recombines TRBV9 with TRBJ1-2; 8 nucleotides match TRBD1. J gave up 6 bases and V 2 bases, and 9 bases lay outside the gene matches. The CDR3 is 15 amino acids. Germline loops: CDR1 SGDLS, CDR2 YYNGEE. CDR3 region: CASSVSPTGDHGYTF. CDR3 DNA sequence: TGTGCCAGCAGCGTTTCTCCGACAGGGGATCATGGCTACACCTTC. The full variable domain, rest sourced from reference TRBV9 and TRBJ1-2, is DSGVTQTPKHLITATGQRVTLRCSPRSGDLSVYWYQQSLDQGLQFLIQYYNGEERAKGNILERFSAQQFPDLHSELNLSSLELGDSALYFCASSVSPTGDHGYTFGSGTRLTVV.

J is TRBJ1-3 and V is TRBV19; TRBD1 might be the D (6 bases). V lost 5 bases and J 0 bases, leaving 17 bases between the germline ends. The CDR3 extends over 17 amino acids. CDR1 LNHDA and CDR2 SQIVND come from the germline V gene (reference sequence). The CDR3 protein is CASSPTDSTVSGNTIYF. CDR3 nucleotide sequence: TGTGCCAGTAGTCCTACGGACAGCACAGTCTCTGGAAACACCATATATTTT. Filled out from reference TRBV19 and TRBJ1-3, the complete variable domain reads DGGITQSPKYLFRKEGQNVTLSCEQNLNHDAMYWYRQDPGQGLRLIYYSQIVNDFQKGDIAEGYSVSREKKESFPLTVTSAQKNPTAFYLCASSPTDSTVSGNTIYFGEGSWLTVV.

The V gene is TRBV2, the J gene TRBJ2-1; TRBD2 aligns across 11 bases. The CDR3 runs 14 residues. Germline-derived CDR1 and CDR2 are SNHLY and FYNNEI. The V segment lost 3 bases and the J segment 9 bases; nucleotides outside the gene matches: 4. The CDR3 DNA sequence: TGTGCCAGCAGTGATAGCGGGAGGGGAGGTGAGCAGTTCTTC. Its translation is CASSDSGRGGEQFF.

The CDR3 spells CASSERAGGGDEQFF. In nucleotides, the CDR3 is TGTGCCAGCAGTGAACGAGCGGGAGGTGGGGATGAGCAGTTCTTC. J is TRBJ2-1 and V is TRBV25-1; 9 bases align to TRBD2. The length of the CDR3 is 15 residues. Per germline, CDR1 MGHDK and CDR2 SYGVNS. Germline trimming cut 2 bases from V and 8 bases from J; bases unmatched to any gene: 7.

V is TRBV28 and J is TRBJ1-5; D not resolved. The CDR3 contains 14 residues. Germline loops: CDR1 MDHEN, CDR2 SYDVKM. Trimming shortened V by 10 bases and J by 8 bases, and 21 bases separated the two germline ends. DNA of the CDR3: TGTGCCACCTCTGTAGGGTGGGGTCTGAAGCCCCAGCATTTT. Protein: CATSVGWGLKPQHF.

The V gene is TRBV4-2, the J gene TRBJ2-3; TRBD1 aligns across 12 bases. CDR1 and CDR2 from the germline V gene are LGHNA and YNFKEQ. CDR3 length: 17 amino acids. V gave up 2 bases and J gave up 2 bases; unmatched junction bases: 5. Here the CDR3 DNA reads TGTGCCAGCAGCCAACCACCGGGACAGGGGGCCACAGATACGCAGTATTTT. This encodes CASSQPPGQGATDTQYF.

The V call is TRBV28, the J call TRBJ1-2; unclear D gene. Germline V lookup: CDR1 MDHEN, CDR2 SYDVKM. There are 16 residues in the CDR3. The ends were cut back, 1 base at V and 0 bases at J, with 12 bases in the middle. The CDR3 spells CASSLYQVTANYGYTF. The CDR3 DNA reads as TGTGCCAGCAGTTTATATCAAGTAACAGCTAACTATGGCTACACCTTC.

The J gene is TRBJ1-5, the V gene TRBV2; no reliable D call. V shed 6 bases and J shed 3 bases, with 12 bases lying between them. In germline, CDR1 is SNHLY, CDR2 FYNNEI. The CDR3 has 14 amino acids. Written as DNA, the CDR3 is TGTGCCAGCAGATGGGCCGGTTCCAATCAGCCCCAGCATTTT. This encodes CASRWAGSNQPQHF.

This chain joins TRBV7-9 and TRBJ2-1; 12 positions match TRBD2. Germline V gene sequence: CDR1 SEHNR, CDR2 FQNEAQ (reference sequence). The V gene end was trimmed by 2 bases and the J gene end by 9 bases; junction bases not matched to a gene: 14. This CDR3 is built from 18 residues. Here the CDR3 DNA reads TGTGCCAGCAGCTTACTAGCTAGCGGGAGGGCCGAGGTTTCTGAGCAGTTCTTC. Residues: CASSLLASGRAEVSEQFF.

This chain connects TRBV6-5 to TRBJ1-1; D is unresolved. The CDR3 has 14 residues. Germline V gene lookup returns CDR1 MNHEY and CDR2 SVGAGI. The V gene lost 7 bases and the J gene lost 4 bases, with 16 bases spanning the gap. The CDR3: CASIRAPGGTEAFF. The CDR3 DNA sequence: TGTGCCAGCATCCGGGCCCCCGGCGGCACTGAAGCTTTCTTT.

The chain couples TRBV7-2 to TRBJ2-7; the match to TRBD1 covers 10 bases. Trimming took 1 base from V and 3 from J; bases not matched to a gene: 3. This CDR3 is built from 15 residues. The V gene's germline CDR1 is SGHTA and CDR2 FQGNSA. The CDR3 loop reads CASSLGGQGIYEQYF. The CDR3 coding sequence is TGTGCCAGCAGCTTAGGGGGACAGGGGATCTACGAGCAGTACTTC.

The chain carries TRBV7-2 and TRBJ2-1; D may be TRBD1 or TRBD2 (5 bases each). V gave up 3 bases and J gave up 2 bases, with 8 bases separating them. CDR1 is SGHTA and CDR2 is FQGNSA in the germline V gene. This CDR3 comprises 14 residues. This chain's CDR3 is CASSLGTAYNEQFF. CDR3 DNA sequence: TGTGCCAGCAGCTTGGGGACCGCCTACAATGAGCAGTTCTTC.

The genes are TRBV9 and TRBJ1-2; 8 bases line up with TRBD1. CDR1 and CDR2 (germline): SGDLS, YYNGEE. J lost 0 bases, V lost 3 bases, and 13 bases had no gene match. The CDR3 spans 18 residues. The CDR3 region is CASSAGTDRARANYGYTF. The CDR3 DNA reads as TGTGCCAGCAGCGCAGGGACGGACAGGGCCCGAGCTAACTATGGCTACACCTTC.

V and J are TRBV19 and TRBJ2-1; TRBD2 agrees at 16 bases. The CDR3 contains 19 residues. CDR1 is LNHDA and CDR2 is SQIVND in the germline V gene (reference sequence). The junction had 14 bases not matched to a gene; V was cut back by 5 bases and J by 7 bases. The CDR3 reads CASSLGLAGGPRGKNEQFF. CDR3 nucleotides: TGTGCCAGTAGTCTGGGACTAGCGGGAGGGCCGAGGGGGAAAAATGAGCAGTTCTTC.

The chain recombines TRBV3-1 (or the pseudogene TRBV3-2) with TRBJ2-5; 8 nucleotides line up with TRBD2. Germline CDR1 and CDR2: LGHDT and YNNKEL (reference sequence). Trimming removed 2 bases from V and 1 base from J; junction bases left unmatched: 3. The CDR3 is made up of 15 amino acids. In DNA, the CDR3 is TGTGCCAGCAGCCAACTTGGGACTAGCCAAGAGACCCAGTACTTC. It specifies CASSQLGTSQETQYF.

The rearrangement joins TRBV27 to TRBJ2-3; possible D gene TRBD1, 6 bases. Trimming pared 5 bases from V and 1 base from J, leaving 16 bases between. This CDR3 contains 16 residues. Per germline, CDR1 MNHEY and CDR2 SMNVEV (reference sequence). The CDR3 DNA is TGTGCCAGCAGTCTCTCACAGGGACGGGGCACAGATACGCAGTATTTT. Its translation is CASSLSQGRGTDTQYF.